This T cell receptor (beta chain) was profiled in a study of vaccination effects on CD4 cells after COVID-19. Looking at the study overall: The study sampled a couple of convalescent patients 16 days and one week before vaccination.

Here immunoSEQ multiplex PCR was the method, and the copy in TCRdb shows in-frame clones only, minus some. This table holds 35,000 to 45,000 clones, 55% to 75% found once. Sequencing followed a ViraFEST assay step that expanded antigen-specific CD4+ T cells with viral peptide pools. CD4+ T cell isolation took place after less than 13 days of culture. The infection with SARS-CoV-2 (confirmed by PCR) occurred in this person between March and December 2020. Supplemented with around 9.6 IU/ml IL-2 and about 10 ug/ml peptides, two million PBMC per well were kept in culture. Each culture had half its medium swapped for IL-2 medium on days 3 and 7. A remark on this clone: Its antigen is undetermined.

The trim removed 1 base at V and 8 bases at J, leaving 4 bases unmatched. Germline V gene data show CDR1 as MNHEY and CDR2 as SVGAGI. This CDR3 is 13 amino acids long. The chain carries TRBV6-5 and TRBJ1-2; 7 bases are shared with TRBD1. The sequenced sample was CD4+ T cells from PBMCs cultured with HCoV-NL63 spike peptides, obtained before COVID-19 vaccination. This receptor was taken from a human donor who had a prior SARS-CoV-2 infection. CDR3 DNA: TGTGCCAGCAGTTACTTGACAGGGATCGGCTACACCTTC. Protein sequence: CASSYLTGIGYTF.